These 6 T cell receptor beta chains were sequenced from one sample in a study of PD-L1 blockade in urothelial cancer. The time point: peripheral blood 6 weeks after treatment start. The repertoire was sequenced with immunoSEQ multiplex PCR; TCRdb's copy has only in-frame clones and lacks some. Among around 49,000 clones listed, around nine tenths were seen once. Sequenced material: PBMCs, taken around atezolizumab (anti-PD-L1) treatment. The receptors stem from a man aged 60 to 69 with urothelial cancer.

V usage is TRBV5-1 and J usage is TRBJ1-3; TRBD1 matches 7 bases. The CDR3 runs to 16 residues. V trimming: 4 bases; J trimming: 2 bases; junction bases outside the gene matches: 9. Germline CDR1 and CDR2: SGHRS and YFSETQ. The CDR3 sequence: CASSLNRGTAGNTIYF. The CDR3 region has the DNA TGCGCCAGCAGCCTGAACAGGGGAACGGCTGGAAACACCATATATTTT. The variable domain in full, completed from reference TRBV5-1 and TRBJ1-3, reads KAGVTQTPRYLIKTRGQQVTLSCSPISGHRSVSWYQQTPGQGLQFLFEYFSETQRNKGNFPGRFSGRQFSNSRSEMNVSTLELGDSALYLCASSLNRGTAGNTIYFGEGSWLTVV.

Note on this clone: This sample includes further DNA sequences coding for the same CDR3. The rearrangement joins TRBV9 to TRBJ2-1; unclear D gene. Germline V gives CDR1 SGDLS, CDR2 YYNGEE. The CDR3 extends over 15 amino acids. V lost 3 bases to trimming and J lost 0 bases, with 10 bases between them. The CDR3 DNA follows: TGTGCCAGCAGCGCCGTTGGCGGCTCCTACAATGAGCAGTTCTTC. Its protein product is CASSAVGGSYNEQFF.

This chain connects TRBV7-9 to TRBJ1-3; TRBD1 agrees at 8 bases. The CDR3 is made up of 14 amino acids. Looked up from germline, CDR1 is SEHNR and CDR2 is FQNEAQ (reference sequence). The V gene end was trimmed by 5 bases and the J gene end by 3 bases; junction bases not matched to a gene: 3. The CDR3 here is CASSVTGVGNTIYF. Written as DNA, the CDR3 is TGTGCCAGCAGCGTGACAGGGGTTGGAAACACCATATATTTT.

The chain combines TRBV11-2 with TRBJ1-3; TRBD1 might be the D (5 bases). Trimming cost V 5 bases and J 3 bases, with 14 bases left between them. The length of the CDR3 is 15 residues. The germline V gene has CDR1 SGHAT and CDR2 FQNNGV. CDR3 sequence (DNA): TGTGCCAGCAGCATGACAGTTGCCGGTGGAAACACCATATATTTT. Its translation: CASSMTVAGGNTIYF.

To note about this clone: One end of the junction varies from germline; a read error may be responsible. The chain combines TRBV5-1 with TRBJ2-3; either TRBD1 or TRBD2 may fit D (5 bases each). This CDR3 has 16 residues. Looked up from germline, CDR1 is SGHRS and CDR2 is YFSETQ. In DNA, the CDR3 is TGCGCCAGCAGATTGGGACCGGGGATGGGCACAGATACGCAGTATTTT. It codes for CASRLGPGMGTDTQYF.

This sequence joins TRBV5-6 and TRBJ2-1; 10 nucleotides line up with TRBD2. Germline CDR1 is SGHDT and CDR2 is YYEEEE. This CDR3 spans 17 amino acids. Losses at the gene ends were 1 base for V and 7 bases for J; bases not matched to a gene: 11. This CDR3 reads CASSLSLIAGGVNEQFF. CDR3 nucleotides: TGTGCCAGCAGCTTGTCCCTCATAGCGGGAGGAGTTAATGAGCAGTTCTTC.